The 14 T cell receptor beta chains below all came from one sample that was sequenced in a study of blood T cell repertoires in COVID-19. The data were produced by immunoSEQ multiplex PCR, yet TCRdb's version contains in-frame clones alone and is incomplete. In the table there are approximately 60,000 clones, about 81% of which are singletons. Specimen: peripheral blood. Source of these receptors: a woman aged 55-70 years with acute or convalescent COVID-19.

The V gene is TRBV19, the J gene TRBJ2-7, with a tentative D call TRBD2 (5 bases). Germline assignment: CDR1 LNHDA and CDR2 SQIVND (reference sequence). This CDR3 spans 13 amino acids. V lost 3 bases to trimming and J lost 7 bases, with 13 bases between them. The CDR3 spells CASSIGGHGEQYF. The CDR3 DNA reads TGTGCCAGTAGTATCGGAGGCCACGGGGAGCAGTACTTC.

The chain carries TRBV10-3 and TRBJ1-1, with 9 nucleotides matching TRBD1. The V gene's germline CDR1 is ENHRY and CDR2 SYGVKD. V shed 5 bases and J 3 bases; nucleotides not matched to a gene: 7. CDR3 length: 15 amino acids. The CDR3 DNA reads as TGTGCCATCAGTTGGGGGACAGGGTGGGACACTGAAGCTTTCTTT. Amino acids: CAISWGTGWDTEAFF.

To note about this clone: The sample contains more than one DNA sequence encoding this CDR3. The chain recombines TRBV11-2 with TRBJ1-1; D possibly corresponds to TRBD1 (5 bases). The CDR3 extends over 13 amino acids. Germline values: CDR1 SGHAT, CDR2 FQNNGV. V was cut by 1 base and J by 4 bases, with 7 bases left in between. The CDR3 DNA reads as TGTGCCAGCAGCTTAGGGAGGGGCACTGAAGCTTTCTTT. Translating gives CASSLGRGTEAFF.

CDR3 in DNA: TGTGCCAGCAGCGTAGAGGCAGGGGGCACCGGGGAGCTGTTTTTT. Its translation: CASSVEAGGTGELFF. The V gene is TRBV9, the J gene TRBJ2-2, with 7 bases that match TRBD1. Germline CDR1 reads SGDLS; CDR2 reads YYNGEE. The length of the CDR3 is 15 residues. The junction had 3 bases not matched to a gene; V was cut back by 0 bases and J by 4 bases. Together with reference TRBV9 and TRBJ2-2, the CDR3 gives the full variable domain: DSGVTQTPKHLITATGQRVTLRCSPRSGDLSVYWYQQSLDQGLQFLIQYYNGEERAKGNILERFSAQQFPDLHSELNLSSLELGDSALYFCASSVEAGGTGELFFGEGSRLTVL.

This sequence joins TRBV29-1 and TRBJ2-3; 11 positions match TRBD2. V gave up 4 bases and J gave up 6 bases; unmatched junction bases: 9. This CDR3 has 15 amino acids. Germline CDR1 reads SQVTM; CDR2 reads ANQGSEA. CDR3 region: CSVALAGAPSDTQYF. In DNA, the CDR3 is TGCAGCGTTGCACTAGCGGGGGCCCCCTCGGATACGCAGTATTTT.

The CDR3 spells CSAETGSYGYTF. The CDR3 nucleotides read TGCAGCGCCGAGACAGGCTCCTATGGCTACACCTTC. V usage is TRBV29-1 and J usage is TRBJ1-2, with D possibly being TRBD1 (6 bases). With 7 bases removed from V and 4 bases from J, the gap between germline ends came to 13 bases. The germline V gene encodes CDR1 SQVTM and CDR2 ANQGSEA. The CDR3 is 12 amino acids.

The chain uses TRBV11-1 and TRBJ2-4; 7 bases are a match to TRBD1. Germline V gene sequence: CDR1 SGHAT, CDR2 FQDESV (reference sequence). This CDR3 has 16 amino acids. With 4 bases clipped from V and 0 bases from J, the junction kept 6 bases outside the gene matches. This chain's CDR3 is CASSSTGVLAKNIQYF. The CDR3 DNA reads as TGTGCCAGCAGCTCCACAGGGGTTCTAGCCAAAAACATTCAGTACTTC.

This clone has just one count. The rearrangement uses TRBV27 and TRBJ2-2; 8 bases line up with TRBD1. Germline lookup yields CDR1 MNHEY and CDR2 SMNVEV (reference sequence). This CDR3 is built from 15 residues. V trimming: 5 bases; J trimming: 6 bases; junction bases outside the gene matches: 8. CDR3 residues: CASSPRTGLAGELFF. CDR3 sequence (DNA): TGTGCCAGCAGTCCTCGGACAGGGTTGGCCGGGGAGCTGTTTTTT.

The chain links TRBV27 to TRBJ2-7, with 9 bases aligning to TRBD1. The CDR3 has 13 amino acids. Germline CDR1 MNHEY, CDR2 SMNVEV (reference sequence). The ends lost 10 bases at V and 6 bases at J; junction bases unmatched: 10. CDR3 amino acids: CAIPGQGVFEQYF. Here the CDR3 DNA reads TGTGCCATCCCGGGACAGGGTGTTTTCGAGCAGTACTTC.

The V call is TRBV4-1, the J call TRBJ1-1; tentatively, D is TRBD1 (5 bases). The CDR3 contains 15 residues. CDR1 MGHRA and CDR2 YSYEKL come from the germline V gene. Between the trimmed V and J ends, which lost 3 bases and 2 bases, there was a span of 13 bases. The CDR3: CASSQPDRTNTEAFF. CDR3 sequence (DNA): TGCGCCAGCAGCCAGCCTGACAGAACTAACACTGAAGCTTTCTTT.

This chain connects TRBV27 to TRBJ1-1; a weak D match, TRBD1 (6 bases). CDR1 MNHEY and CDR2 SMNVEV come from the germline V gene (reference sequence). The CDR3 covers 11 residues. V lost 7 bases and J 5 bases, leaving 8 bases between the germline ends. CDR3 bases: TGTGCCAGCACCCAGGGGACTGAAGCTTTCTTT. This codes for CASTQGTEAFF.

There are a few counts of this clone. This chain joins TRBV4-3 and TRBJ2-2; unclear D gene. Trimming pared 8 bases from V and 0 bases from J, leaving 13 bases between. CDR1 is LGHNA and CDR2 is YSLEER in the germline V gene. The length of the CDR3 is 15 residues. CDR3: CASRRGLTNTGELFF. Written as DNA, the CDR3 is TGCGCCAGCCGCAGAGGCCTCACGAACACCGGGGAGCTGTTTTTT.

The chain recombines TRBV6-6 with TRBJ1-1; 7 bases fit TRBD1. The CDR3 extends over 14 amino acids. The germline V gene has CDR1 MNHNY and CDR2 SVGAGI (reference sequence). J gave up 5 bases and V 8 bases, and 11 bases lay outside the gene matches. For the CDR3, the DNA is TGTGCCAGCGGGGATTTAGGGGGCGGAACTGAAGCTTTCTTT. Translation gives CASGDLGGGTEAFF.

This chain links TRBV19 with TRBJ1-1, with 10 bases lining up with TRBD1. J was trimmed by 5 bases and V by 5 bases; bases with no gene match: 17. CDR1 LNHDA and CDR2 SQIVND come from the germline V gene (reference sequence). The CDR3 consists of 18 residues. The CDR3: CASSLTRTETGGWTEAFF. In DNA form, the CDR3 reads TGTGCCAGTAGTCTCACCCGTACCGAGACAGGGGGCTGGACTGAAGCTTTCTTT.